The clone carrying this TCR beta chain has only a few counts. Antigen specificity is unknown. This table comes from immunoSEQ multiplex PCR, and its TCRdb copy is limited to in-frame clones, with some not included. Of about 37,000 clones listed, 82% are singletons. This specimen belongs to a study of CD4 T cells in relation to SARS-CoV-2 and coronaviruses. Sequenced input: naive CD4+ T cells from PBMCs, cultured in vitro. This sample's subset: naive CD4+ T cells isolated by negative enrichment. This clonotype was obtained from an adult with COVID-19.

The CDR3 DNA reads TGTGCCTGGAGTGCCGAAAACTCCTATAATTCACCCCTCCACTTT. Its translation: CAWSAENSYNSPLHF. The V gene is TRBV30, the J gene TRBJ1-6; D ambiguous. V lost 1 base and J 0 bases, leaving 7 bases between the germline ends. The germline CDR1 and CDR2 sequences are GTSNPN and SVGIG (reference sequence). There are 15 residues in the CDR3.